The 12 T cell receptor beta chains below were found in one sample sequenced in a study of blood T cell repertoires in COVID-19. Sequencing was performed with immunoSEQ multiplex PCR; in TCRdb, only in-frame clones are kept and a portion is missing. Here the sample spans about 85,000 clones, approximately 82% being singletons. The sequenced material came from peripheral blood. Source of these receptors: a woman older than 75 with acute or convalescent COVID-19.

This clone is a singleton in its sample. The chain combines TRBV19 with TRBJ1-1; possibly TRBD1 for D (5 bases). This CDR3 comprises 15 residues. Germline CDR1 is LNHDA and CDR2 is SQIVND (reference sequence). Trimming pared 9 bases from V and 1 base from J, leaving 18 bases between. As DNA, the CDR3 is TGTGCCAGCAATAAAATTGGAGGGGCGAACACTGAAGCTTTCTTT. This gives the protein CASNKIGGANTEAFF. Filled out from reference TRBV19 and TRBJ1-1, the complete variable domain reads DGGITQSPKYLFRKEGQNVTLSCEQNLNHDAMYWYRQDPGQGLRLIYYSQIVNDFQKGDIAEGYSVSREKKESFPLTVTSAQKNPTAFYLCASNKIGGANTEAFFGQGTRLTVV.

This rearrangement joins TRBV3-1 (or the pseudogene TRBV3-2) to TRBJ1-4, with D perhaps matching TRBD1 (6 bases). The CDR3 contains 15 residues. Germline V gene data show CDR1 as LGHDT and CDR2 as YNNKEL (reference sequence). V was cut by 0 bases and J by 6 bases, with 11 bases left in between. The CDR3 is CASSQDDPGDEKLFF. The CDR3 bases are TGTGCCAGCAGCCAAGACGACCCAGGGGATGAAAAACTGTTTTTT.

This clone has only one observation. This sequence joins TRBV9 and TRBJ2-1; TRBD2 agrees at 10 bases. With V trimmed by 6 bases and J by 4 bases, 10 bases remained unmatched. The CDR3 spans 16 residues. Germline V gene data show CDR1 as SGDLS and CDR2 as YYNGEE. CDR3 in amino acids: CASTDSSGGKYNEQFF. CDR3 DNA sequence: TGTGCCAGCACCGACTCTAGCGGGGGAAAGTACAATGAGCAGTTCTTC.

In this sample, this clone turned up once. The chain uses TRBV5-1 and TRBJ1-1; 7 positions match TRBD1. The CDR3 has 15 residues. V lost 0 bases, J lost 3 bases, and 5 bases stayed unmatched. Germline assignment: CDR1 SGHRS and CDR2 YFSETQ. This CDR3 is CASSLAGQGDTEAFF. The CDR3 DNA sequence: TGCGCCAGCAGCTTGGCGGGGCAGGGGGACACTGAAGCTTTCTTT.

The V gene is TRBV5-5, the J gene TRBJ2-2; 8 bases are a match to TRBD2. V was pared by 2 bases and J by 5 bases, with 5 bases of the junction left unmatched. Germline lookup yields CDR1 SGHKS and CDR2 YYEKEE (reference sequence). The CDR3 runs to 15 residues. The CDR3 here is CASSFGGAGTGELFF. In DNA form, the CDR3 reads TGTGCCAGCAGCTTCGGGGGGGCCGGTACCGGGGAGCTGTTTTTT.

The chain couples TRBV5-1 to TRBJ1-1; D may be TRBD1 (6 bases). With 9 bases removed from V and 5 bases from J, the gap between germline ends came to 17 bases. Germline-derived CDR1 and CDR2 are SGHRS and YFSETQ. This CDR3 is built from 13 residues. CDR3 DNA: TGCGCCACCTCTCAGGGGTTGGTGACTGAAGCTTTCTTT. Translation: CATSQGLVTEAFF.

This CDR3 reads CASSATGGHEAFF. The CDR3 DNA follows: TGTGCCAGCAGTGCGACAGGGGGGCATGAAGCTTTCTTT. The chain employs TRBV27 and TRBJ1-1, with 9 bases aligning to TRBD1. With V trimmed by 5 bases and J by 7 bases, 5 bases remained unmatched. Germline V gives CDR1 MNHEY, CDR2 SMNVEV (reference sequence). This CDR3 has 13 residues.

The genes are TRBV19 and TRBJ2-6; 9 positions agree with TRBD2. The germline V gene encodes CDR1 LNHDA and CDR2 SQIVND (reference sequence). The CDR3 covers 18 residues. Trimming removed 7 bases from V and 4 bases from J; junction bases left unmatched: 14. This chain's CDR3 is CASTRMAGGPPGANVLTF. The CDR3 DNA sequence: TGTGCCAGTACTCGGATGGCGGGGGGGCCCCCCGGGGCCAACGTCCTGACTTTC.

This clone is a singleton in its sample. The chain employs TRBV3-1 (or the pseudogene TRBV3-2) and TRBJ2-2; D unresolved. CDR3 length equals 16 residues. Deletions cut 0 bases from V and 6 bases from J, with 14 bases between. Germline CDR1 LGHDT, CDR2 YNNKEL (reference sequence). The CDR3 spells CASSQDSAARAGELFF. The CDR3 DNA sequence: TGTGCCAGCAGCCAAGATTCGGCGGCACGCGCCGGGGAGCTGTTTTTT.

The genes are TRBV19 and TRBJ1-3, with D possibly being TRBD1 (6 bases). With 6 bases removed from V and 4 bases from J, the gap between germline ends came to 22 bases. This CDR3 is 17 amino acids long. Germline V gene lookup returns CDR1 LNHDA and CDR2 SQIVND (reference sequence). CDR3 residues: CASSPAYRESAGNTIYF. CDR3 sequence (DNA): TGTGCCAGTAGCCCTGCTTACAGGGAATCTGCCGGAAACACCATATATTTT.

This clone was seen more than once but under ten times. The V and J genes are TRBV5-1 and TRBJ1-3; D unresolved. This CDR3 is 14 amino acids long. In germline, CDR1 is SGHRS, CDR2 YFSETQ. The germline V and J ends were trimmed by 0 bases and 1 base, with 5 bases remaining between them. CDR3 sequence reads: CASSLAFSGNTIYF. CDR3 coding DNA: TGCGCCAGCAGCTTGGCCTTTTCTGGAAACACCATATATTTT.

This clone has just a few counts. The chain couples TRBV15 to TRBJ2-7; D is unclear. Deletions cut 0 bases from V and 4 bases from J, with 7 bases between. Germline values: CDR1 LNHNV, CDR2 YYDKDF (reference sequence). This CDR3 spans 13 amino acids. The DNA for the CDR3 is TGTGCCACCAGCAGAGATATGGCTTACGAGCAGTACTTC. This translates into CATSRDMAYEQYF. The full variable domain, in which reference TRBV15 and TRBJ2-7 provide the parts outside the CDR3, is DAMVIQNPRYQVTQFGKPVTLSCSQTLNHNVMYWYQQKSSQAPKLLFHYYDKDFNNEADTPDNFQSRRPNTSFCFLDIRSPGLGDTAMYLCATSRDMAYEQYFGPGTRLTVT.